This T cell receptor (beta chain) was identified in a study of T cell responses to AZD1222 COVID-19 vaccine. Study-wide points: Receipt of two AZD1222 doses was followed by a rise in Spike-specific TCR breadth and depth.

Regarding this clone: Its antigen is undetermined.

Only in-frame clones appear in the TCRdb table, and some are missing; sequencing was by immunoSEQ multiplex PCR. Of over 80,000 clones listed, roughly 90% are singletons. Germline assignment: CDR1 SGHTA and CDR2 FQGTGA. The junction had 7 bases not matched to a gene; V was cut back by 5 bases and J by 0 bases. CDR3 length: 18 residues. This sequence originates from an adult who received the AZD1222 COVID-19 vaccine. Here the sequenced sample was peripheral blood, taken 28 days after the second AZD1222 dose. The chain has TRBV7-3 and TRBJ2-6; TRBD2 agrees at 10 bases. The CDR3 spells CASSLTSGTSSGANVLTF. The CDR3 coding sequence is TGTGCCAGCAGCCTTACTAGCGGGACCAGCTCTGGGGCCAACGTCCTGACTTTC.